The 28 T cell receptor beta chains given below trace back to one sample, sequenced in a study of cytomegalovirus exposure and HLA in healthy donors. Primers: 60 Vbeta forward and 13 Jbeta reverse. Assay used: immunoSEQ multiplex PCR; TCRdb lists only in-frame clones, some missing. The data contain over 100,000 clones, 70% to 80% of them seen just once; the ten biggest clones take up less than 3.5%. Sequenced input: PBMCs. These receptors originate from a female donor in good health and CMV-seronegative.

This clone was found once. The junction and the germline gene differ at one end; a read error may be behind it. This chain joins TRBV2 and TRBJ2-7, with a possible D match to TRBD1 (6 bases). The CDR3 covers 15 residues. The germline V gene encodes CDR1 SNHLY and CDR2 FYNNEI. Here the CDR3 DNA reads TGTGCCAGCAGGGAGCCGGGACAAGGTATCTACGGGCAGTACTTC. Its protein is CASREPGQGIYGQYF.

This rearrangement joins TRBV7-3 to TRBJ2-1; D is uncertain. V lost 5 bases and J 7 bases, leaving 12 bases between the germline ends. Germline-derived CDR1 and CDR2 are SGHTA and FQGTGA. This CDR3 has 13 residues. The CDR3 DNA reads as TGTGCCAGCAGCGGAGATAAGACGAATGAGCAGTTCTTC. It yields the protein CASSGDKTNEQFF.

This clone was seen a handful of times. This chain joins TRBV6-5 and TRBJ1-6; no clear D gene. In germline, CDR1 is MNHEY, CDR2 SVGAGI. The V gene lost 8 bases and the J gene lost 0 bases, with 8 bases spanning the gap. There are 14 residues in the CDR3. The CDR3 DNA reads TGTGCCAGCGGCCGGAGCTCCTATAATTCACCCCTCCACTTT. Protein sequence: CASGRSSYNSPLHF.

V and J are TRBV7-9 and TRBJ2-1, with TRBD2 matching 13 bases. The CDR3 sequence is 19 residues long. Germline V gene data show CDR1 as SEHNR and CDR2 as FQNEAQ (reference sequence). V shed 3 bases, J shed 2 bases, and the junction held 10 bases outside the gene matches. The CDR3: CASSFPTSGGAEPYNEQFF. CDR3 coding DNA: TGTGCCAGCAGCTTCCCTACTAGCGGGGGGGCCGAGCCCTACAATGAGCAGTTCTTC. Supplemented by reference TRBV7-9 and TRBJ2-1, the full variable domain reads DTGVSQNPRHKITKRGQNVTFRCDPISEHNRLYWYRQTLGQGPEFLTYFQNEAQLEKSRLLSDRFSAERPKGSFSTLEIQRTEQGDSAMYLCASSFPTSGGAEPYNEQFFGPGTRLTVL.

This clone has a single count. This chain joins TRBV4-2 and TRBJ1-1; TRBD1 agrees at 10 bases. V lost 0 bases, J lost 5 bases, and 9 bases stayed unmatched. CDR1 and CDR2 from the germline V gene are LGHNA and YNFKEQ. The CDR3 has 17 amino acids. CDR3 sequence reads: CASSQEATGGGKTEAFF. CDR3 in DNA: TGTGCCAGCAGCCAAGAAGCGACAGGGGGCGGGAAGACTGAAGCTTTCTTT.

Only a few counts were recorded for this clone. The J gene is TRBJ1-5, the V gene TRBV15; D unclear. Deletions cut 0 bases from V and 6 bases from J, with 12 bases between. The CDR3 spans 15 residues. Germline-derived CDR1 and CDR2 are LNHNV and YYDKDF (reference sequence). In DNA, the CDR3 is TGTGCCACCAGCAGAGATGGGGAGGGTAGTCAGCCCCAGCATTTT. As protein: CATSRDGEGSQPQHF.

Written as DNA, the CDR3 is TGCGCCAGTGGGCGTGGGGGGGGCCTAACAGATACGCAGTATTTT. Translated: CASGRGGGLTDTQYF. The genes are TRBV4-3 and TRBJ2-3; maybe TRBD2 (7 bases). Germline V CDR1 and CDR2: LGHNA, YSLEER. This CDR3 region has 15 residues. The germline V and J ends were trimmed by 9 bases and 3 bases, with 19 bases remaining between them.

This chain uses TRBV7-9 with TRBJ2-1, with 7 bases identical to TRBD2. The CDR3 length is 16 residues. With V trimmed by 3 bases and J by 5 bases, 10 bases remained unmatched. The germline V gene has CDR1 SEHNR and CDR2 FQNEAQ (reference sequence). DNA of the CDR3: TGTGCCAGCAGCTTCATACGGGGGGTGTCACACAATGAGCAGTTCTTC. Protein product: CASSFIRGVSHNEQFF.

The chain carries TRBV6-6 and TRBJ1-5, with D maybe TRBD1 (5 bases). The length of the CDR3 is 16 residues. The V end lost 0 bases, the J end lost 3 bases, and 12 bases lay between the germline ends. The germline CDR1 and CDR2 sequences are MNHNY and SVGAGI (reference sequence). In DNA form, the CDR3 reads TGTGCCAGCAGTTACTCTATCCCAGGGCCCAATCAGCCCCAGCATTTT. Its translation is CASSYSIPGPNQPQHF.

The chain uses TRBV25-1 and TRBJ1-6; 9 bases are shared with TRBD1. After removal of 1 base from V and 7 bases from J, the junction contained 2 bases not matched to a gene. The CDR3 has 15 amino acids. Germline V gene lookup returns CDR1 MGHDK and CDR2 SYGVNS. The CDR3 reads CASSESGTGNSPLHF. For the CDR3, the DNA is TGTGCCAGCAGTGAATCGGGGACAGGGAATTCACCCCTCCACTTT. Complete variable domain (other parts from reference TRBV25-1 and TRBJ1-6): EADIYQTPRYLVIGTGKKITLECSQTMGHDKMYWYQQDPGMELHLIHYSYGVNSTEKGDLSSESTVSRIRTEHFPLTLESARPSHTSQYLCASSESGTGNSPLHFGNGTRLTVT.

The CDR3 sequence is CASSLVASGPQEQYF. The CDR3 DNA reads TGTGCCAGCAGCTTAGTAGCTAGCGGACCGCAGGAGCAGTACTTC. The V call is TRBV7-2, the J call TRBJ2-7; 7 bases map to TRBD2. Germline-derived CDR1 and CDR2 are SGHTA and FQGNSA. The J segment lost 7 bases and the V segment lost 1 base, leaving 10 bases of the junction unmatched. CDR3 length: 15 residues.

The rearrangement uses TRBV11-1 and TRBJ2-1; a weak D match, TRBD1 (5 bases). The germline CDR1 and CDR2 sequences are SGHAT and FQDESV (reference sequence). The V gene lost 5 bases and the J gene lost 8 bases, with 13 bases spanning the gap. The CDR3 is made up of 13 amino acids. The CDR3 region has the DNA TGTGCCAGCAGCGGGGCTGAGCGTCATGAGCAGTTCTTC. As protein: CASSGAERHEQFF.

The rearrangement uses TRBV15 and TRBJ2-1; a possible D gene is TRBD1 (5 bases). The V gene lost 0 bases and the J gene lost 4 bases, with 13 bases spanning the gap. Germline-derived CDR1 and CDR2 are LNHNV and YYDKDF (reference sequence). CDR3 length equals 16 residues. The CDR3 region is CATSRERSGSYNEQFF. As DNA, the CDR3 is TGTGCCACCAGCAGAGAAAGGTCAGGGTCTTACAATGAGCAGTTCTTC.

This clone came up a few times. The CDR3 loop reads CASSQEWGLGYTF. The CDR3, as DNA: TGCGCCAGCAGCCAAGAATGGGGGCTTGGCTACACCTTC. V gene TRBV4-1 combines with J gene TRBJ1-2; D might be TRBD1 (6 bases). Trimming pared 0 bases from V and 7 bases from J, leaving 9 bases between. The CDR3 contains 13 residues. Germline-derived CDR1 and CDR2 are MGHRA and YSYEKL.

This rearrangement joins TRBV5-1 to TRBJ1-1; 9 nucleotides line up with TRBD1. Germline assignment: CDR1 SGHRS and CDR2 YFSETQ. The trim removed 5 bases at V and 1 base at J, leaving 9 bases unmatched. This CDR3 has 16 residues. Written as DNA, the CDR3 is TGCGCCAGCAGTTTTCGAACAGGGGGCCAGAACACTGAAGCTTTCTTT. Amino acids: CASSFRTGGQNTEAFF.

Written as DNA, the CDR3 is TGTGCCATCAGTGAGTCGACTCAAATCACCTACGAGCAGTACTTC. Its protein is CAISESTQITYEQYF. This sequence joins TRBV10-3 and TRBJ2-7; D is unclear. The germline gives CDR1 ENHRY, CDR2 SYGVKD. Trimming left V 0 bases short and J 2 bases short, with 11 bases between. The CDR3 length is 15 residues.

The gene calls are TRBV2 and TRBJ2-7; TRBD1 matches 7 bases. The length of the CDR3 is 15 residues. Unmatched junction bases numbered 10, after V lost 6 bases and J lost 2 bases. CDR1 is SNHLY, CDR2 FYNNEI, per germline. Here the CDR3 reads CASRPTGIKPYEQYF. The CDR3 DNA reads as TGTGCCAGCAGGCCGACAGGGATTAAACCCTACGAGCAGTACTTC.

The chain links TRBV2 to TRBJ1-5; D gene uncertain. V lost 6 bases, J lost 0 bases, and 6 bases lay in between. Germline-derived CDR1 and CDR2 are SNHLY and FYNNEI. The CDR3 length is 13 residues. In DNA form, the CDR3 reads TGTGCCAGCAGATCTAATAGCAATCAGCCCCAGCATTTT. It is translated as CASRSNSNQPQHF.

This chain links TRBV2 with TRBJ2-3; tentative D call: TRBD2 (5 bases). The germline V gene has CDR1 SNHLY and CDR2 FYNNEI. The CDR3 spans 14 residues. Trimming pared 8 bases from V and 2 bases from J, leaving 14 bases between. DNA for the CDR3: TGTGCCAGCGGTGTTAGCGCCGTCACAGATACGCAGTATTTT. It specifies CASGVSAVTDTQYF. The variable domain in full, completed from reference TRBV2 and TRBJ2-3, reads EPEVTQTPSHQVTQMGQEVILRCVPISNHLYFYWYRQILGQKVEFLVSFYNNEISEKSEIFDDQFSVERPDGSNFTLKIRSTKLEDSAMYFCASGVSAVTDTQYFGPGTRLTVL.

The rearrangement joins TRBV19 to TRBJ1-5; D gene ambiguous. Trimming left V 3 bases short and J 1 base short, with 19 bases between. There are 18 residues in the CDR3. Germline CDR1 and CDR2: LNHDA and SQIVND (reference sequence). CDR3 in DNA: TGTGCCAGTAGTATCCGGGCTGGAGGCTTTCCGAGCAATCAGCCCCAGCATTTT. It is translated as CASSIRAGGFPSNQPQHF.

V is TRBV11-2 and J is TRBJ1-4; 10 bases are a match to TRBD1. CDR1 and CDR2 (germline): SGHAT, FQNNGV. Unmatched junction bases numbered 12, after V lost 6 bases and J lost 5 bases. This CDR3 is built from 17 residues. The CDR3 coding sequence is TGTGCCAGCAGTCCGACAGGGGGCGCGAGTAGGAATGAAAAACTGTTTTTT. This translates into CASSPTGGASRNEKLFF.

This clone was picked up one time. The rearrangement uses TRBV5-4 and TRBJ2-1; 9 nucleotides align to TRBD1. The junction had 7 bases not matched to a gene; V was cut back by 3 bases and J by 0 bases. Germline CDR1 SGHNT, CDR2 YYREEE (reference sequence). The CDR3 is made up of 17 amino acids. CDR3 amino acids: CASSSPSTGGSYNEQFF. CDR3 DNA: TGTGCCAGCAGCTCCCCTTCGACAGGGGGCTCCTACAATGAGCAGTTCTTC.

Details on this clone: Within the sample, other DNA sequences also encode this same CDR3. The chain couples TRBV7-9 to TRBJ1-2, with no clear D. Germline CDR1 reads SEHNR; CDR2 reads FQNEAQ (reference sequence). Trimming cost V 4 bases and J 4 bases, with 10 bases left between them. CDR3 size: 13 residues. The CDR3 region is CASSSTESYGYTF. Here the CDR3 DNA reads TGTGCCAGCAGCTCGACGGAGAGCTATGGCTACACCTTC.

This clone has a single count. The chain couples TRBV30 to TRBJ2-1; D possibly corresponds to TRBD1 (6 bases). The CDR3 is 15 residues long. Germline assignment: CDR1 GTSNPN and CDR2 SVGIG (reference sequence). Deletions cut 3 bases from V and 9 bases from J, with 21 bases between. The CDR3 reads CAWRPNFQGPGEQFF. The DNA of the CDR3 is TGTGCCTGGAGACCAAACTTCCAGGGGCCGGGTGAGCAGTTCTTC.

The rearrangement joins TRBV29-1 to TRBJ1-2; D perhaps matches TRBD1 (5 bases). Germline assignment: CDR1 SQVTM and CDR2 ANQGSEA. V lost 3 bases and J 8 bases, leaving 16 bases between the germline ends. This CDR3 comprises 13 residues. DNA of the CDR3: TGCAGCGTTGATGGCCAGGGCGATCGGGGCTACACCTTC. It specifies CSVDGQGDRGYTF. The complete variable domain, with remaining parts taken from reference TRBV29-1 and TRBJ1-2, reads SAVISQKPSRDICQRGTSLTIQCQVDSQVTMMFWYRQQPGQSLTLIATANQGSEATYESGFVIDKFPISRPNLTFSTLTVSNMSPEDSSIYLCSVDGQGDRGYTFGSGTRLTVV.

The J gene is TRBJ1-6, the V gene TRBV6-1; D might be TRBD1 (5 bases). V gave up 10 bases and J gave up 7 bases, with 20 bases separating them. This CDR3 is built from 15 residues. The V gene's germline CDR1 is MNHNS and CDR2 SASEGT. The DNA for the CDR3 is TGTGCCACCACAGCAGGGAGGGGAGTAAATTCACCCCTCCACTTT. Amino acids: CATTAGRGVNSPLHF.

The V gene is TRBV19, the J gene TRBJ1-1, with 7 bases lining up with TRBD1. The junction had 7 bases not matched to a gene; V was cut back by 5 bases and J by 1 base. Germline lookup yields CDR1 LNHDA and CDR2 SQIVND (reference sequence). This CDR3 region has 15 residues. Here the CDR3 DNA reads TGTGCCAGTAGTGTGTTGGACAGGTCGAACACTGAAGCTTTCTTT. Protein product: CASSVLDRSNTEAFF.

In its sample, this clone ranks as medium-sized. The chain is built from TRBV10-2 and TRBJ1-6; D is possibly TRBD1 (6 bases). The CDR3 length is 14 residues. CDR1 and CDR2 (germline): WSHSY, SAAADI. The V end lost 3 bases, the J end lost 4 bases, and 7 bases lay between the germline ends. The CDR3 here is CASSEQGYNSPLHF. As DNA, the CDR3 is TGCGCCAGCAGTGAACAGGGATATAATTCACCCCTCCACTTT.